This entry lists 30 T cell receptor beta chains sequenced from one sample in a study of blood T cell repertoires in COVID-19 (TCRdb year 2020). Libraries were prepared through the immunoSEQ multiplex PCR assay. TCRdb's version of the immuneACCESS table is confined to in-frame rearrangements and falls short of the full clone set. An unresolved V gene accounts for under half of the shortfall where checked; the remainder is of unknown origin. In this sample the table shows 120,000 to 150,000 clones, about 87% of which occur a single time. Less than 45% of the sample comes from the top ten. Sequenced: peripheral blood. The receptors shown here come from a man between 50 and 59 years old who had recovered from COVID-19.

Here the CDR3 DNA reads TGCACCAGAGTGGGGGACAGGGGCACAGATACGCAGTATTTT. Amino acids: CTRVGDRGTDTQYF. V and J are TRBV29-1 and TRBJ2-3, with TRBD1 matching over 9 bases. Germline V gene data show CDR1 as SQVTM and CDR2 as ANQGSEA. This CDR3 region has 14 residues.

This chain joins TRBV7-9 and TRBJ2-5; D unclear. There are 13 residues in the CDR3. Germline V lookup: CDR1 SEHNR, CDR2 FQNEAQ (reference sequence). The germline V and J ends were trimmed by 3 bases and 2 bases, with 7 bases remaining between them. In DNA, the CDR3 is TGTGCCAGCAGCTTGAGCTTACAAGAGACCCAGTACTTC. It specifies CASSLSLQETQYF.

The chain links TRBV5-5 to TRBJ2-1; tentatively, D is TRBD1 (7 bases). CDR1 is SGHKS and CDR2 is YYEKEE in the germline V gene (reference sequence). The CDR3 contains 15 residues. V lost 2 bases and J 4 bases, leaving 13 bases between the germline ends. The CDR3 DNA reads as TGTGCCAGCAGCTTTGAACAGGGGACTTACAATGAGCAGTTCTTC. Amino acid sequence: CASSFEQGTYNEQFF.

The chain combines TRBV23-1 with TRBJ1-5; 8 bases align to TRBD1. TRBV23-1 is an ORF; its function is uncertain. Trimming removed 6 bases from V and 0 bases from J; junction bases left unmatched: 4. The CDR3 is 15 residues long. The CDR3 DNA is TGCGCCAGCAGACGGGACAGGAATAGCAATCAGCCCCAGCATTTT. It encodes CASRRDRNSNQPQHF.

The gene calls are TRBV13 and TRBJ2-3; 14 bases align to TRBD2. The CDR3 contains 17 residues. Trimming at V came to 4 bases and at J to 2 bases, leaving 5 bases not matched to a gene. Germline V gene lookup returns CDR1 PRHDT and CDR2 FYEKMQ (reference sequence). The CDR3 DNA follows: TGTGCCAGCAGCTCCCGGACTAGCGGGGGGAACACAGATACGCAGTATTTT. This gives the protein CASSSRTSGGNTDTQYF.

The rearrangement links TRBV5-6 to TRBJ2-7, with a tentative D call TRBD1 (5 bases). CDR3 length: 13 amino acids. The V and J ends lost 0 bases and 3 bases respectively, with 7 bases between them. Germline values: CDR1 SGHDT, CDR2 YYEEEE. The DNA for the CDR3 is TGTGCCAGCAGCTTGGGACAGTTCTACGAGCAGTACTTC. Translating it yields CASSLGQFYEQYF.

The rearrangement joins TRBV5-4 to TRBJ2-3; 10 bases are shared with TRBD2. The CDR3 is 19 amino acids. Germline V gene sequence: CDR1 SGHNT, CDR2 YYREEE (reference sequence). Germline trimming cut 4 bases from V and 0 bases from J; bases unmatched to any gene: 14. The CDR3 DNA follows: TGTGCCAGCAGCCGGGGGACTAGCGTGGTGGTAAAAAGCACAGATACGCAGTATTTT. Its protein is CASSRGTSVVVKSTDTQYF.

This sequence joins TRBV9 and TRBJ2-7; the match to TRBD1 covers 9 bases. Germline V gene lookup returns CDR1 SGDLS and CDR2 YYNGEE. Trimming removed 3 bases from V and 6 bases from J; junction bases left unmatched: 10. There are 15 residues in the CDR3. The CDR3 region is CASSERGTGPGEQYF. Written as DNA, the CDR3 is TGTGCCAGCAGCGAGAGGGGGACAGGGCCTGGCGAGCAGTACTTC.

The chain combines TRBV27 with TRBJ1-2; 8 bases line up with TRBD1. V lost 5 bases, J lost 0 bases, and 14 bases stayed unmatched. Germline V lookup: CDR1 MNHEY, CDR2 SMNVEV (reference sequence). This CDR3 region has 18 residues. The CDR3 sequence is CASSLANYPGQANYGYTF. For the CDR3, the DNA is TGTGCCAGCAGTCTGGCCAACTATCCGGGACAGGCTAACTATGGCTACACCTTC.

The genes are TRBV5-1 and TRBJ1-6, with 7 bases fitting TRBD1. The germline gives CDR1 SGHRS, CDR2 YFSETQ. This CDR3 has 14 amino acids. V was clipped by 4 bases and J by 7 bases; unmatched bases: 5. CDR3 residues: CASSPRQGNSPLHF. The DNA for the CDR3 is TGCGCCAGCAGCCCCAGACAGGGAAATTCACCCCTCCACTTT. The full variable domain, with the rest looked up from reference TRBV5-1 and TRBJ1-6, is KAGVTQTPRYLIKTRGQQVTLSCSPISGHRSVSWYQQTPGQGLQFLFEYFSETQRNKGNFPGRFSGRQFSNSRSEMNVSTLELGDSALYLCASSPRQGNSPLHFGNGTRLTVT.

The V call is TRBV10-2, the J call TRBJ1-2; D is ambiguous. V dropped 2 bases and J dropped 0 bases, with 4 bases sitting between them. In germline, CDR1 is WSHSY, CDR2 SAAADI. The CDR3 extends over 13 amino acids. CDR3 DNA sequence: TGCGCCAGCAGTGAGACAGCTAACTATGGCTACACCTTC. Translation gives CASSETANYGYTF.

This rearrangement joins TRBV4-3 to TRBJ2-1; the match to TRBD2 covers 13 bases. The junction had 6 bases not matched to a gene; V was cut back by 4 bases and J by 3 bases. This CDR3 has 17 residues. Germline V gene lookup returns CDR1 LGHNA and CDR2 YSLEER. This CDR3 reads CASSRTRLAGGYNEQFF. The CDR3 DNA reads as TGCGCCAGCAGCCGTACTAGACTAGCGGGGGGCTACAATGAGCAGTTCTTC.

The gene calls are TRBV11-1 and TRBJ2-2, with 9 bases fitting TRBD2. With V trimmed by 10 bases and J by 4 bases, 13 bases remained unmatched. CDR1 and CDR2 from the germline V gene are SGHAT and FQDESV (reference sequence). CDR3 length equals 16 residues. The CDR3 protein is CAIVPGLAGSTGELFF. CDR3 sequence (DNA): TGTGCCATCGTACCGGGGCTAGCGGGGAGCACCGGGGAGCTGTTTTTT.

In its sample, this clone was seen once. The V call is TRBV7-2, the J call TRBJ1-3; D is ambiguous. The ends were cut back, 3 bases at V and 0 bases at J, with 6 bases in the middle. The CDR3 totals 14 residues. Germline V gives CDR1 SGHTA, CDR2 FQGNSA. DNA for the CDR3: TGTGCCAGCAGCTTCGGTGTCTCTGGAAACACCATATATTTT. It encodes CASSFGVSGNTIYF.

The chain recombines TRBV27 with TRBJ2-7, with a weak D call TRBD2 (5 bases). V lost 0 bases and J 1 base, leaving 13 bases between the germline ends. Germline CDR1 and CDR2: MNHEY and SMNVEV (reference sequence). CDR3 length: 16 amino acids. The CDR3 region has the DNA TGTGCCAGCAGTTTATCCGGGGTCGTGGTTTCCTACGAGCAGTACTTC. This encodes CASSLSGVVVSYEQYF.

The gene calls are TRBV6-5 and TRBJ2-7; no clear D gene. The CDR3 sequence is 12 residues long. V dropped 6 bases and J dropped 0 bases, with 6 bases sitting between them. Germline V gene lookup returns CDR1 MNHEY and CDR2 SVGAGI. The DNA for the CDR3 is TGTGCCAGCAGGGAGACCTCCTACGAGCAGTACTTC. Translated: CASRETSYEQYF.

The DNA of the CDR3 is TGTGCCAGCAGCCGTCGCCGCGGGTACGAGCAGTACTTC. The encoded protein is CASSRRRGYEQYF. The rearrangement uses TRBV7-9 and TRBJ2-7; D perhaps matches TRBD2 (5 bases). This CDR3 has 13 amino acids. V was shortened by 5 bases and J by 4 bases, with 12 bases between the two germline ends. Germline CDR1 SEHNR, CDR2 FQNEAQ (reference sequence).

CDR3 loop: CASSLAQGFSYEQYF. CDR3 coding DNA: TGCGCCAGCAGCTTGGCCCAGGGTTTCTCCTACGAGCAGTACTTC. The V and J genes are TRBV5-1 and TRBJ2-7; weak D call: TRBD1 (5 bases). The germline CDR1 and CDR2 sequences are SGHRS and YFSETQ. The V end lost 0 bases, the J end lost 0 bases, and 10 bases lay between the germline ends. This CDR3 is built from 15 residues.

The genes are TRBV5-6 and TRBJ1-1; 7 bases agree with TRBD1. In germline, CDR1 is SGHDT, CDR2 YYEEEE. This CDR3 comprises 15 residues. Unmatched junction bases numbered 10, after V lost 4 bases and J lost 4 bases. Here the CDR3 reads CASSTERRGATEAFF. The CDR3 DNA is TGTGCCAGCAGCACGGAACGCAGGGGGGCCACTGAAGCTTTCTTT.

V and J are TRBV2 and TRBJ2-3; no clear D. Germline loops: CDR1 SNHLY, CDR2 FYNNEI. This CDR3 spans 12 amino acids. V was clipped by 7 bases and J by 0 bases, with 5 bases between them. CDR3 loop: CASTTSTDTQYF. Here the CDR3 DNA reads TGTGCCAGCACCACTAGCACAGATACGCAGTATTTT.

This chain uses TRBV27 with TRBJ1-2; unclear D gene. This CDR3 is 13 amino acids long. V lost 2 bases and J lost 2, with 6 bases in between. CDR1 MNHEY and CDR2 SMNVEV come from the germline V gene (reference sequence). The CDR3, as DNA: TGTGCCAGCAGTTTAAACGGGAACTATGGCTACACCTTC. This translates into CASSLNGNYGYTF.

V is TRBV7-8 and J is TRBJ1-1; TRBD1 is a possible D gene (6 bases). The CDR3 runs 16 residues. Germline V gene data show CDR1 as SGHVS and CDR2 as FQNEAQ. V was trimmed by 2 bases and J by 4 bases, leaving 17 bases between them. The CDR3 DNA reads TGTGCCAGCAGCTTAATTTCGGGGGGCGCGCCCACTGAAGCTTTCTTT. Amino acids: CASSLISGGAPTEAFF.

J is TRBJ2-7 and V is TRBV4-2; 9 nucleotides agree with TRBD2. V trimming: 2 bases; J trimming: 6 bases; junction bases outside the gene matches: 14. Germline V gives CDR1 LGHNA, CDR2 YNFKEQ. This CDR3 is built from 17 residues. The DNA for the CDR3 is TGTGCCAGCAGCCAACGAAGCTTAGCGGGGGAGGTCGGCGAGCAGTACTTC. It codes for CASSQRSLAGEVGEQYF.

The rearrangement uses TRBV6-5 and TRBJ1-5; no definite D call. Trimming left V 5 bases short and J 0 bases short, with 11 bases between. This CDR3 comprises 15 residues. The germline CDR1 and CDR2 sequences are MNHEY and SVGAGI. CDR3 sequence: CASSPLGVSNQPQHF. DNA of the CDR3: TGTGCCAGCAGTCCGCTCGGGGTTAGCAATCAGCCCCAGCATTTT.

This clone was recorded a few times. The chain is built from TRBV9 and TRBJ1-4; D gene ambiguous. Germline CDR1 SGDLS, CDR2 YYNGEE. The CDR3 extends over 15 amino acids. V lost 0 bases, J lost 7 bases, and 13 bases lay in between. CDR3 nucleotide sequence: TGTGCCAGCAGCGTAGGGGAAGGGAGCGGTGAAAAACTGTTTTTT. The encoded protein is CASSVGEGSGEKLFF.

The chain combines TRBV7-9 with TRBJ1-5, with 7 nucleotides matching TRBD1. Trimming removed 6 bases from V and 0 bases from J; junction bases left unmatched: 5. The CDR3 extends over 15 amino acids. Germline CDR1 SEHNR, CDR2 FQNEAQ (reference sequence). CDR3 in amino acids: CASSRTGASNQPQHF. The DNA for the CDR3 is TGTGCCAGCAGTCGAACAGGGGCTAGCAATCAGCCCCAGCATTTT.

The V call is TRBV5-5, the J call TRBJ2-5; D perhaps matches TRBD1 (6 bases). Trimming left V 0 bases short and J 4 bases short, with 13 bases between. CDR3 length equals 15 residues. Germline loops: CDR1 SGHKS, CDR2 YYEKEE (reference sequence). DNA of the CDR3: TGTGCCAGCAGCTTGGGGTGGTCAGGGGCAGAGACCCAGTACTTC. Protein product: CASSLGWSGAETQYF. The variable domain in full, completed from reference TRBV5-5 and TRBJ2-5, reads DAGVTQSPTHLIKTRGQQVTLRCSPISGHKSVSWYQQVLGQGPQFIFQYYEKEERGRGNFPDRFSARQFPNYSSELNVNALLLGDSALYLCASSLGWSGAETQYFGPGTRLLVL.

The V and J genes are TRBV4-3 and TRBJ2-2; D gene uncertain. CDR1 is LGHNA and CDR2 is YSLEER in the germline V gene. This CDR3 has 14 amino acids. Trimming stripped 0 bases from V and 3 bases from J, with 5 bases between. The CDR3 protein is CASSQERHTGELFF. DNA of the CDR3: TGCGCCAGCAGCCAAGAGAGGCACACCGGGGAGCTGTTTTTT.

The V and J genes are TRBV12-3 or TRBV12-4 and TRBJ1-2, with TRBD1 as a possible D gene (6 bases). The CDR3 is 13 amino acids. V was cut by 0 bases and J by 4 bases, with 6 bases left in between. The CDR3 spells CASSLAGGYGYTF. The CDR3 bases are TGTGCCAGCAGTTTAGCAGGGGGCTATGGCTACACCTTC.

This chain links TRBV9 with TRBJ1-2; a weak D match, TRBD1 (5 bases). The V gene's germline CDR1 is SGDLS and CDR2 YYNGEE. V was pared by 0 bases and J by 4 bases, with 13 bases between. This CDR3 is 15 amino acids long. In nucleotides, the CDR3 is TGTGCCAGCAGCGTAGAGGATACAGGCCTCTATGGCTACACCTTC. This sequence encodes CASSVEDTGLYGYTF.